The 10 T cell receptor beta chains presented below share a single source sample, sequenced in a study of T and B cells in COVID-19 patients. TRB rearrangements were amplified by multiplex PCR with BIOMED2 TRB-A/B primers. TCRdb reprocessed the multiplex PCR reads via MiXCR and lists one record per CDR3 protein. In the table there are around 10,000 distinct CDR3 sequences, roughly 35% of which are singletons. TRB was amplified from about 260-540 ng of blood genomic DNA. The sample consisted of blood. These receptor sequences come from a human donor with active COVID-19.

The chain employs TRBV18 and TRBJ2-5, with D possibly matching TRBD2 (6 bases). CDR1 KGHSH and CDR2 LQKENI come from the germline V gene. V dropped 3 bases and J dropped 4 bases, with 12 bases sitting between them. The CDR3 has 14 residues. CDR3 region: CASSPPGLGETQYF. The CDR3 bases are TGTGCCAGCTCACCGCCGGGACTTGGAGAGACCCAGTACTTC.

The chain joins TRBV19 to TRBJ2-7, with TRBD1 matching over 7 bases. Germline V gives CDR1 LNHDA, CDR2 SQIVND (reference sequence). V lost 1 base, J lost 3 bases, and 6 bases stayed unmatched. The CDR3 loop spans 15 amino acids. The CDR3 region has the DNA TGTGCCAGTAGTATAGCCCCGGGACAGAACTACGAGCAGTACTTC. This encodes CASSIAPGQNYEQYF.

This clonotype was detected only once. Written as DNA, the CDR3 is TGTGCCAGCAGTTACTGGGGGCAGGGCACAGATACGCAGTATTTT. Amino acid sequence: CASSYWGQGTDTQYF. The J gene is TRBJ2-3, the V gene TRBV12-3 or TRBV12-4; tentative D call: TRBD1 (6 bases). Trimming pared 4 bases from V and 1 base from J, leaving 12 bases between. This CDR3 has 15 amino acids.

The CDR3 DNA sequence: TGTGCCAGTAGTCCCCCGGCCCAAGAGACCCAGTACTTC. Protein product: CASSPPAQETQYF. V gene TRBV19 combines with J gene TRBJ2-5; D gene unclear. Germline CDR1 is LNHDA and CDR2 is SQIVND (reference sequence). Trimming stripped 5 bases from V and 1 base from J, with 8 bases between. The CDR3 is made up of 13 amino acids.

The DNA for the CDR3 is TGTGCCAGCAGTTTCACAGGGTCAGGGGGCTACACCTTC. This gives the protein CASSFTGSGGYTF. This sequence joins TRBV27 and TRBJ1-2; a weak D match, TRBD1 (6 bases). From germline, CDR1 is MNHEY and CDR2 SMNVEV (reference sequence). V lost 3 bases and J lost 8, with 13 bases in between. The CDR3 sequence is 13 residues long.

The chain has TRBV18 and TRBJ2-5; 10 bases match TRBD1. Germline assignment: CDR1 KGHSH and CDR2 LQKENI. The CDR3 runs to 15 residues. Trimming cost V 0 bases and J 4 bases; bases outside gene matches: 2. The chain's CDR3 is CASSPPGQGTETQYF. The CDR3 region has the DNA TGTGCCAGCTCACCACCGGGACAGGGGACAGAGACCCAGTACTTC.

The chain has TRBV19 and TRBJ2-3, with 12 bases matching TRBD2. V gave up 3 bases and J gave up 6 bases; unmatched junction bases: 7. Germline assignment: CDR1 LNHDA and CDR2 SQIVND (reference sequence). The CDR3 sequence is 16 residues long. CDR3 sequence (DNA): TGTGCCAGTAGTATCCGGACTAGCGGGGAGGGCGATACGCAGTATTTT. Translation gives CASSIRTSGEGDTQYF.

The rearrangement joins TRBV30 to TRBJ2-1; 10 bases agree with TRBD1. CDR1 is GTSNPN and CDR2 is SVGIG in the germline V gene (reference sequence). This CDR3 region has 15 residues. Losses at the gene ends were 2 bases for V and 8 bases for J; bases not matched to a gene: 9. This CDR3 is CAWSSGQGGIYEQFF. For the CDR3, the DNA is TGTGCCTGGAGTTCTGGACAGGGGGGAATCTATGAGCAGTTCTTC. Supplemented by reference TRBV30 and TRBJ2-1, the full variable domain reads SQTIHQWPATLVQPVGSPLSLECTVEGTSNPNLYWYRQAAGRGLQLLFYSVGIGQISSEVPQNLSASRPQDRQFILSSKKLLLSDSGFYLCAWSSGQGGIYEQFFGPGTRLTVL.

The chain joins TRBV5-4 to TRBJ2-3, with 7 bases lining up with TRBD2. V was clipped by 3 bases and J by 3 bases; unmatched bases: 7. The germline V gene encodes CDR1 SGHNT and CDR2 YYREEE (reference sequence). This CDR3 region has 15 residues. CDR3 sequence (DNA): TGTGCCAGCAGCTCCAAACTAGCGCGGACAGATACGCAGTATTTT. Amino acids: CASSSKLARTDTQYF.

This clonotype has more than one count but fewer than ten. This chain joins TRBV19 and TRBJ2-7; 10 positions match TRBD1. The CDR3 loop spans 17 amino acids. Germline CDR1 LNHDA, CDR2 SQIVND (reference sequence). Trimming at V came to 6 bases and at J to 2 bases, leaving 13 bases not matched to a gene. In DNA form, the CDR3 reads TGTGCCAGTAGCCTTAGTCTAGGTGGGACAGGGGCCTACGAGCAGTACTTC. As protein: CASSLSLGGTGAYEQYF. Full variable domain (rest looked up from reference TRBV19 and TRBJ2-7): DGGITQSPKYLFRKEGQNVTLSCEQNLNHDAMYWYRQDPGQGLRLIYYSQIVNDFQKGDIAEGYSVSREKKESFPLTVTSAQKNPTAFYLCASSLSLGGTGAYEQYFGPGTRLTVT.